This T cell receptor (beta chain) was identified in a study of T cell repertoires in cytomegalovirus infection. Notes on the study in general: Individuals carrying CMV plus the relevant HLA were identified by cumulative frequency of public TCR beta families.

The germline CDR1 and CDR2 sequences are SGHTA and FQGTGA. The length of the CDR3 is 13 residues. The ends were cut back, 6 bases at V and 1 base at J, with 9 bases in the middle. From the reads, TCRdb called clonotypes with MiXCR, one entry per CDR3 protein. The table has around 310,000 distinct CDR3 sequences, about 27% seen once. As for this clonotype: As yet, its antigen is unknown.

This chain links TRBV7-3 with TRBJ1-1, with unresolved D. The receptor was isolated from a human donor in good health (CMV status not recorded). Some clones in this sample may be carry-over from other donors' samples. The sample here was cultured PBMCs, taken from culture after CMV antigen stimulation. The CDR3 DNA follows: TGTGCCAGCAGAGACCAGGAGAACACTGAAGCTTTCTTT. It yields the protein CASRDQENTEAFF.